These T cell receptor beta chains were read from a single sample in a study of PD-1 blockade in classical Hodgkin lymphoma. TCRdb's table, derived via immunoSEQ multiplex PCR, lists solely in-frame clones and lacks some. The top ten clones hold about 20% of a sample with about 47,000 clones, approximately 80% of them seen once. The specimen comprised peripheral blood mononuclear cells (PBMCs), sampled before the fourth cycle of nivolumab. The receptors shown here come from a human donor with classical Hodgkin lymphoma. Both conserved end residues are part of each CDR3. Each record gives: clone size, V gene, J gene, D gene, CDR3 DNA, CDR3 protein. The D gene is left open where the match is weak. For some rows the clone size is stated as once, few or many, or as a class when expanded; others skip it.

>few|TRBV7-9|TRBJ2-2|.
TGTGCCACCACCCGACAGGTCGGGAACACCGGGGAGCTGTTTTTT
CATTRQVGNTGELFF
>.|TRBV6-1|TRBJ1-2|.
TGTGCCAGCAGTGTCTCTTACAGGGATTGGTCTTCCTACACCTTC
CASSVSYRDWSSYTF
>.|TRBV5-1|TRBJ1-2|.
TGCGCCAGCAGCTTGGGGTTACGGGGCTCGTATGGTGGCTACACCTTC
CASSLGLRGSYGGYTF
>.|TRBV6-1|TRBJ2-7|.
TGTGCCAGCAGTGAAGCTGTCGGCTACGAGCAGTACTTC
CASSEAVGYEQYF
>few|TRBV11-1|TRBJ1-1|.
TGTGCCAGCAGCTTAGACCGAATACAGGGAGCTGAAGCTTTCTTT
CASSLDRIQGAEAFF
>few|TRBV19|TRBJ1-2|.
TGTGCCAGTAGCCCCGGGGGAGACGCCTATGGCTACACCTTC
CASSPGGDAYGYTF
>.|TRBV25-1|TRBJ1-4|.
TGTGCCAGCAGTCCCCCGCGCGGGAGTCGGGATGAAAAACTGTTTTTT
CASSPPRGSRDEKLFF
>.|TRBV7-2|TRBJ2-1|.
TGTGCCAGCAGCTTAGCGCGGCAGGTCCCCCAGTTCTTC
CASSLARQVPQFF
>once|TRBV5-1|TRBJ1-1|.
TGCGCCAGCAGCTTGGGAACGGGCGCGGGAGCTTTCTTT
CASSLGTGAGAFF
>few|TRBV6-6|TRBJ2-7|.
TGTGCCAGCAGTTATTCGTCCTACGAGCAGTACTTC
CASSYSSYEQYF
>.|TRBV9|TRBJ2-5|.
TGTGCCAGCAGCGTAGTGGGGGGAGAGACCCAGTACTTC
CASSVVGGETQYF